The clone carrying this T cell receptor (beta chain) was seen at least ten times. V gave up 8 bases and J gave up 7 bases, with 11 bases separating them. This CDR3 spans 11 amino acids. CDR1 is MNHNS, CDR2 SASEGT, per germline. iRepertoire HTBI primers and Arm-PCR of CDR3 regions built TCR beta libraries. TCRdb independently ran MiXCR on the multiplex PCR reads; one entry per CDR3 protein. The table has some 500,000 distinct CDR3 sequences, about 16% seen once; the top ten hold more than 20%. The sample's time point: newly diagnosed GD, antithyroid drugs for less than 3 months. After RNA was extracted from PBMCs, the TCR library was made from it. The record originates from a study of regulatory T cells in long-lasting Graves disease. These same data were also listed under a study on T cells in Graves' hyperthyroidism and ophthalmopathy.

The V and J genes are TRBV6-1 and TRBJ1-1; no clear D. The source was peripheral blood mononuclear cells (PBMCs), collected at new diagnosis, from a patient treated with antithyroid drugs. The TCR was taken from a woman in her forties or fifties with Graves disease. The CDR3 DNA sequence: TGTGCCAGCCAACGGGATGATGAAGCTTTCTTT. As protein: CASQRDDEAFF.